This T cell receptor beta chain comes out of a study of T cells in Graves' hyperthyroidism and ophthalmopathy. Points on this clonotype: A read error may be the cause here, since a much bigger clone is one base away.

Germline CDR1 is MDHEN and CDR2 is SYDVKM. This CDR3 is built from 14 residues. Authors of the study amplified TCR beta CDR3 regions from RNA transcripts. In the first-round RT-PCR of the TCR CDR3, the HTBI primer set was used. MiXCR was run by TCRdb on the multiplex PCR reads, yielding one entry per CDR3 protein. The table lists roughly 750,000 distinct CDR3 sequences, about a sixth of them singletons. Specimen: blood. This chain uses TRBV28 with TRBJ2-2; D ambiguous. The sequence derives from a man younger than 35 with Graves' hyperthyroidism. DNA for the CDR3: TGTGCCAGCAGAGCCGACAAGAACGCCGGGGAGCTGTTTTTT. Amino acid sequence: CASRADKNAGELFF.